One and the same sample provided the 23 T cell receptor beta chains below, sequenced in a study of T cell changes during pregnancy in multiple sclerosis. Assay used: immunoSEQ multiplex PCR; TCRdb lists only in-frame clones, some missing. Among 50,000 or so clones listed, 93% were seen once. The sample here was peripheral blood, taken in the second trimester of pregnancy. The receptors originated from a female donor with multiple sclerosis, enrolled in a pregnancy study.

This clone has a single count. The rearrangement uses TRBV5-8 and TRBJ2-2; D uncertain. V was pared by 6 bases and J by 10 bases, with 19 bases between. In germline, CDR1 is SGHTS, CDR2 YDEGEE. The CDR3 sequence is 14 residues long. The CDR3 spells CASMAGWVYEELFF. CDR3 in DNA: TGTGCCAGCATGGCAGGTTGGGTGTACGAGGAGCTGTTTTTT. The full variable domain, its missing parts supplied by reference TRBV5-8 and TRBJ2-2, is EAGVTQSPTHLIKTRGQQATLRCSPISGHTSVYWYQQALGLGLQFLLWYDEGEERNRGNFPPRFSGRQFPNYSSELNVNALELEDSALYLCASMAGWVYEELFFGEGSRLTVL.

V is TRBV5-4 and J is TRBJ1-1, with D unclear. CDR1 is SGHNT, CDR2 YYREEE, per germline (reference sequence). V was trimmed by 4 bases and J by 7 bases, leaving 20 bases between them. This CDR3 region has 15 residues. DNA of the CDR3: TGTGCCAGCAGCCCGGAGGCTGGGAAGGTTTATGAAGCTTTCTTT. This codes for CASSPEAGKVYEAFF.

Written as DNA, the CDR3 is TGTGCCAGCAGTTACTTTAGACGGGGGAACACTGAAGCTTTCTTT. It codes for CASSYFRRGNTEAFF. The rearrangement links TRBV6-6 to TRBJ1-1; D is undetermined. The CDR3 loop spans 15 amino acids. The germline V gene has CDR1 MNHNY and CDR2 SVGAGI (reference sequence). Trimming left V 1 base short and J 1 base short, with 10 bases between.

V usage is TRBV30 and J usage is TRBJ2-7; 7 bases fit TRBD1. The CDR3 length is 12 residues. The germline CDR1 and CDR2 sequences are GTSNPN and SVGIG (reference sequence). V gave up 2 bases and J gave up 7 bases; unmatched junction bases: 5. CDR3 bases: TGTGCCTGGAGTTTAGGGGGCTGGGAGCAGTACTTC. This sequence encodes CAWSLGGWEQYF.

CDR3 nucleotides: TGTGCCAGCAGCTTGTCGGGGAGAAATGAGCAGTTCTTC. It codes for CASSLSGRNEQFF. The rearrangement uses TRBV7-2 and TRBJ2-1, with D perhaps TRBD2 (5 bases). V was trimmed by 3 bases and J by 7 bases, leaving 10 bases between them. Germline V CDR1 and CDR2: SGHTA, FQGNSA. The CDR3 consists of 13 residues.

This CDR3 is CASTQGGLAGTPGTGELFF. For the CDR3, the DNA is TGTGCCAGTACCCAGGGGGGACTAGCGGGGACCCCGGGCACCGGGGAGCTGTTTTTT. This rearrangement joins TRBV19 to TRBJ2-2; 13 nucleotides agree with TRBD2. CDR1 LNHDA and CDR2 SQIVND come from the germline V gene (reference sequence). J lost 4 bases, V lost 7 bases, and 15 bases had no gene match. CDR3 length equals 19 residues.

This clone showed up just once. The J gene is TRBJ2-5, the V gene TRBV6-1, with 14 bases lining up with TRBD2. Germline V gives CDR1 MNHNS, CDR2 SASEGT. The CDR3 has 15 amino acids. V trimming: 4 bases; J trimming: 4 bases; junction bases outside the gene matches: 2. CDR3 sequence reads: CASSGLAGGPETQYF. Here the CDR3 DNA reads TGTGCCAGCAGTGGACTAGCGGGAGGGCCAGAGACCCAGTACTTC.

This clone was seen more than once but under ten times. The genes are TRBV18 and TRBJ1-2, with D unresolved. Germline lookup yields CDR1 KGHSH and CDR2 LQKENI. Trimming cost V 0 bases and J 4 bases, with 6 bases left between them. The CDR3 loop spans 13 amino acids. The CDR3 reads CASSPPSRYGYTF. In nucleotides, the CDR3 is TGTGCCAGCTCACCACCGAGCCGCTATGGCTACACCTTC.

The chain joins TRBV4-3 to TRBJ2-3; possibly TRBD1 for D (5 bases). V was cut by 4 bases and J by 4 bases, with 15 bases left in between. The CDR3 has 15 residues. In germline, CDR1 is LGHNA, CDR2 YSLEER. This chain's CDR3 is CASSPESGAADTQYF. DNA for the CDR3: TGCGCCAGCAGCCCGGAAAGTGGGGCCGCAGATACGCAGTATTTT.

The V gene is TRBV29-1, the J gene TRBJ2-4, with 11 bases identical to TRBD1. The CDR3 consists of 13 residues. V shed 4 bases and J 8 bases; nucleotides not matched to a gene: 4. Germline loops: CDR1 SQVTM, CDR2 ANQGSEA. CDR3 DNA: TGCAGCGTTGTCCGGGACAGGGGGGACATTCAGTACTTC. Protein product: CSVVRDRGDIQYF.

The chain recombines TRBV30 with TRBJ2-7; 9 positions match TRBD1. There are 14 residues in the CDR3. CDR1 and CDR2 from the germline V gene are GTSNPN and SVGIG (reference sequence). V shed 4 bases and J 6 bases; nucleotides not matched to a gene: 10. The CDR3 DNA reads as TGTGCCTGGACTACCGGGACAGGGTTGGGCGAGCAGTACTTC. It is translated as CAWTTGTGLGEQYF.

The J gene is TRBJ2-7, the V gene TRBV12-5; 7 nucleotides align to TRBD2. The CDR3 extends over 14 amino acids. Germline assignment: CDR1 LGHNT and CDR2 FRNRAP. V trimming: 4 bases; J trimming: 4 bases; junction bases outside the gene matches: 7. CDR3: CASGWGGSSYEQYF. CDR3 coding DNA: TGTGCTAGTGGTTGGGGGGGTAGCAGTTACGAGCAGTACTTC.

The V call is TRBV5-1, the J call TRBJ2-7; 8 bases align to TRBD1. The CDR3 runs to 15 residues. V lost 4 bases and J lost 1; bases outside the gene matches: 7. Germline values: CDR1 SGHRS, CDR2 YFSETQ. The CDR3 is CASSPDRGHSYEQYF. The DNA for the CDR3 is TGCGCCAGCAGCCCCGACAGGGGCCATTCCTACGAGCAGTACTTC.

V gene TRBV5-6 combines with J gene TRBJ2-1, with 8 positions matching TRBD1. Germline lookup yields CDR1 SGHDT and CDR2 YYEEEE. J was trimmed by 9 bases and V by 2 bases; bases with no gene match: 10. There are 15 residues in the CDR3. CDR3 nucleotides: TGTGCCAGCAGCTTACCGGGACAGGCCAAAATTGAGCAGTTCTTC. This sequence encodes CASSLPGQAKIEQFF.

By proportion, this clone is medium-sized. This chain links TRBV29-1 with TRBJ2-5; 7 nucleotides align to TRBD2. CDR3 length: 17 amino acids. V dropped 0 bases and J dropped 3; count of bases not matched to a gene: 13. Germline V CDR1 and CDR2: SQVTM, ANQGSEA. This CDR3 reads CSVEESGGGLWKETQYF. Written as DNA, the CDR3 is TGCAGCGTTGAAGAGTCCGGGGGAGGGCTCTGGAAAGAGACCCAGTACTTC.

V is TRBV6-4 and J is TRBJ2-3; 8 bases are a match to TRBD2. Germline V lookup: CDR1 MRHNA, CDR2 SNTAGT. V gave up 6 bases and J gave up 0 bases; unmatched junction bases: 8. CDR3 size: 16 residues. The CDR3 region has the DNA TGTGCCAGCAGGGGAAGCGGGAGACCCAGCACAGATACGCAGTATTTT. Its translation: CASRGSGRPSTDTQYF.

The chain employs TRBV19 and TRBJ2-2, with TRBD1 as a possible D gene (5 bases). The CDR3 extends over 14 amino acids. Trimming pared 8 bases from V and 5 bases from J, leaving 15 bases between. CDR1 and CDR2 from the germline V gene are LNHDA and SQIVND (reference sequence). The CDR3 here is CASLGKPGTGELFF. The CDR3 DNA is TGTGCCAGTTTGGGGAAGCCAGGGACCGGGGAGCTGTTTTTT. The full variable domain, completed using reference TRBV19 and TRBJ2-2, is DGGITQSPKYLFRKEGQNVTLSCEQNLNHDAMYWYRQDPGQGLRLIYYSQIVNDFQKGDIAEGYSVSREKKESFPLTVTSAQKNPTAFYLCASLGKPGTGELFFGEGSRLTVL.

The chain couples TRBV27 to TRBJ1-2; D possibly corresponds to TRBD1 (5 bases). This CDR3 comprises 16 residues. V was trimmed by 7 bases and J by 2 bases, leaving 20 bases between them. The germline V gene has CDR1 MNHEY and CDR2 SMNVEV (reference sequence). The CDR3: CASTPGLSNPNYGYTF. The CDR3 DNA sequence: TGTGCCAGCACCCCGGGACTCTCGAACCCCAACTATGGCTACACCTTC.

The chain recombines TRBV7-2 with TRBJ1-5; D may be TRBD1 (5 bases). The V gene's germline CDR1 is SGHTA and CDR2 FQGNSA. The CDR3 totals 14 residues. Trimming removed 5 bases from V and 6 bases from J, with 14 bases in between. This CDR3 reads CASSLDGQGQPQHF. The CDR3 coding sequence is TGTGCCAGCAGCCTCGATGGCCAGGGTCAGCCCCAGCATTTT.

The chain combines TRBV4-2 with TRBJ2-2, with D unresolved. The length of the CDR3 is 12 residues. Germline CDR1 LGHNA, CDR2 YNFKEQ. The V and J ends lost 4 bases and 4 bases respectively, with 4 bases between them. The DNA of the CDR3 is TGTGCCAGCAGCCTCATCACCGGGGAGCTGTTTTTT. It translates to CASSLITGELFF.

The V gene is TRBV5-4, the J gene TRBJ2-5; 7 bases fit TRBD1. The germline V gene encodes CDR1 SGHNT and CDR2 YYREEE (reference sequence). V lost 3 bases to trimming and J lost 4 bases; unmatched junction nucleotides: 3. This CDR3 spans 13 amino acids. CDR3 region: CASSSTGTETQYF. CDR3 bases: TGTGCCAGCAGCTCGACAGGGACAGAGACCCAGTACTTC.

This chain links TRBV4-1 with TRBJ2-7; TRBD1 aligns across 7 bases. The CDR3 runs 15 residues. V trimming: 2 bases; J trimming: 2 bases; junction bases outside the gene matches: 6. Germline assignment: CDR1 MGHRA and CDR2 YSYEKL. The CDR3 DNA follows: TGCGCCAGCAGCCAAAGGGACAGCCCGACCTACGAGCAGTACTTC. Translating it yields CASSQRDSPTYEQYF.

The rearrangement links TRBV5-4 to TRBJ2-5; 7 bases align to TRBD2. The CDR3 has 15 amino acids. The germline V gene has CDR1 SGHNT and CDR2 YYREEE (reference sequence). The trim removed 3 bases at V and 4 bases at J, leaving 9 bases unmatched. CDR3 residues: CASSWSTSFGETQYF. DNA for the CDR3: TGTGCCAGCAGCTGGTCGACTAGCTTTGGAGAGACCCAGTACTTC.